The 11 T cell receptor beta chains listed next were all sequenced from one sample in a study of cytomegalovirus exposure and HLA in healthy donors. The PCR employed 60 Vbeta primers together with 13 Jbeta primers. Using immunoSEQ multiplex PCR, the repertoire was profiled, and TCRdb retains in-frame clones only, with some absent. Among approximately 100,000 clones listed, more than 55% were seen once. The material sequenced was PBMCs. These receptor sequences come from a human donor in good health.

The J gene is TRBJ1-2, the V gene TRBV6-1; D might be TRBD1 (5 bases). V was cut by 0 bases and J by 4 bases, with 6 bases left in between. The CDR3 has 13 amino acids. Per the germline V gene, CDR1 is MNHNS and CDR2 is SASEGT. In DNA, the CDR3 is TGTGCCAGCAGTGAAGCGACAGTCTATGGCTACACCTTC. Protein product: CASSEATVYGYTF.

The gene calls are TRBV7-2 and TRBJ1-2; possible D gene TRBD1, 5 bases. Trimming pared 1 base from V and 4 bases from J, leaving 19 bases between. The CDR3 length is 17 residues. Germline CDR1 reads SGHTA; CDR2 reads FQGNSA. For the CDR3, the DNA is TGTGCCAGCAGCTTAGGAGGGCGGATGAGGGGAGGCTATGGCTACACCTTC. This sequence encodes CASSLGGRMRGGYGYTF.

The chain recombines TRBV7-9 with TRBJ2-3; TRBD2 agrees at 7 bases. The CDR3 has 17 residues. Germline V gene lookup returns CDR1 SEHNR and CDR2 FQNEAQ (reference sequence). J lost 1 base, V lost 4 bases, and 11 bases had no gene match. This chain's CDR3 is CASSSLRLARGTDTQYF. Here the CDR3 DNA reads TGTGCCAGCAGCTCACTACGACTAGCCCGGGGCACAGATACGCAGTATTTT.

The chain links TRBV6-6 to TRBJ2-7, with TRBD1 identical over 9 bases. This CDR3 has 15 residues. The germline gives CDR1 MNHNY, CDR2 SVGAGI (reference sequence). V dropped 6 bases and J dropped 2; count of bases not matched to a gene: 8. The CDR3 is CASRDYGTGPYEQYF. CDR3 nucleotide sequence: TGTGCCAGCAGGGACTACGGGACAGGGCCCTACGAGCAGTACTTC.

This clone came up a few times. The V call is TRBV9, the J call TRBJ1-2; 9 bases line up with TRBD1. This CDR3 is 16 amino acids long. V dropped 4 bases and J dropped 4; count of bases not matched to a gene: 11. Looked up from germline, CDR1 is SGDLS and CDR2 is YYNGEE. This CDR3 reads CASSLRTGDPLYGYTF. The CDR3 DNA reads TGTGCCAGCAGCCTTAGGACAGGGGACCCCCTCTATGGCTACACCTTC.

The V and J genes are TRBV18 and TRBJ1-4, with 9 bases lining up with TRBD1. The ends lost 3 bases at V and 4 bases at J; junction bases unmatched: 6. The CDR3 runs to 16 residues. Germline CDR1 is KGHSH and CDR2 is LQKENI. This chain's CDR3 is CASSPGPGQGNEKLFF. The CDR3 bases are TGTGCCAGCTCACCTGGACCGGGACAGGGTAATGAAAAACTGTTTTTT.

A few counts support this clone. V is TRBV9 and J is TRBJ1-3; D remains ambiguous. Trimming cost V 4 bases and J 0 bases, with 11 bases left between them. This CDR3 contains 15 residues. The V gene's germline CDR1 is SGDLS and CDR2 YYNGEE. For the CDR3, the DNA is TGTGCCAGCAGCTCATGGCCATCCTCTGGAAACACCATATATTTT. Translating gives CASSSWPSSGNTIYF. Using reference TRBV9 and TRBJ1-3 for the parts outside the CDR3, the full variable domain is DSGVTQTPKHLITATGQRVTLRCSPRSGDLSVYWYQQSLDQGLQFLIQYYNGEERAKGNILERFSAQQFPDLHSELNLSSLELGDSALYFCASSSWPSSGNTIYFGEGSWLTVV.

As DNA, the CDR3 is TGCGCCAGCAGCCTAAGTGGGGTCCTAGCGGACTCTAGCACAGATACGCAGTATTTT. This sequence encodes CASSLSGVLADSSTDTQYF. The rearrangement uses TRBV4-3 and TRBJ2-3, with 7 bases lining up with TRBD2. The J segment lost 0 bases and the V segment lost 4 bases, leaving 16 bases of the junction unmatched. Germline values: CDR1 LGHNA, CDR2 YSLEER. This CDR3 spans 19 amino acids.

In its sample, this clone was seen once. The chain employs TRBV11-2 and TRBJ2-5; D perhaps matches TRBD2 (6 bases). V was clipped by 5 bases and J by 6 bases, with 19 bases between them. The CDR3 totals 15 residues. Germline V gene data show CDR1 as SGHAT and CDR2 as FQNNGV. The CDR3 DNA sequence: TGTGCCAGCAGCCCCTCTCAGGAGGGCTCACAGACCCAGTACTTC. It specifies CASSPSQEGSQTQYF.

CDR3 nucleotide sequence: TGCGCCAGCAGCCAAGAGGGGGGGGGTGACACCGGGGAGCTGTTTTTT. Protein sequence: CASSQEGGGDTGELFF. The chain couples TRBV4-1 to TRBJ2-2; 7 bases match TRBD2. V shed 0 bases and J 3 bases; nucleotides not matched to a gene: 4. CDR1 is MGHRA, CDR2 YSYEKL, per germline. This CDR3 spans 16 amino acids.

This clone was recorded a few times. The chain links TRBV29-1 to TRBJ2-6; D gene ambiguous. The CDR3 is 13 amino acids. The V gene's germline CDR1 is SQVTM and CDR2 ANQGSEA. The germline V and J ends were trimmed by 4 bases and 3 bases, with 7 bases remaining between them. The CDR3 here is CSVASVGANVLTF. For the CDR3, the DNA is TGCAGCGTTGCCTCGGTTGGGGCCAACGTCCTGACTTTC.